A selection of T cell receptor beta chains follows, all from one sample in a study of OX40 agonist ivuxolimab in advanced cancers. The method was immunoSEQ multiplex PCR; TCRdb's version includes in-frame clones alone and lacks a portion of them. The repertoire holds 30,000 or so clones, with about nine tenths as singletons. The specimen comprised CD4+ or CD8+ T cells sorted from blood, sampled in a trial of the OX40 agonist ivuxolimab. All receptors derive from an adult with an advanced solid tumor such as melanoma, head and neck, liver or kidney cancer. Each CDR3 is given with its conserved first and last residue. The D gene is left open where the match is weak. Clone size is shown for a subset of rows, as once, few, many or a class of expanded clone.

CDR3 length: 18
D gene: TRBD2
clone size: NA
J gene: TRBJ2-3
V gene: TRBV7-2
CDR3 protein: CASSIQFSGTSVSDTQYF
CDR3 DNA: TGTGCCAGCAGCATCCAATTCTCCGGGACTAGTGTGTCAGATACGCAGTATTTT

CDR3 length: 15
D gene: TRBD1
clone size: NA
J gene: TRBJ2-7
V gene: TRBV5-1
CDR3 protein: CASSLYHQGAYEQYF
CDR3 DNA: TGCGCCAGCAGCTTGTACCACCAGGGGGCTTACGAGCAGTACTTC

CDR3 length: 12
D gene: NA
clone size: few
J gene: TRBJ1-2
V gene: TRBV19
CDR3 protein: CASSSGGPGYTF
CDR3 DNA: TGTGCCAGTAGTAGCGGAGGGCCCGGCTACACCTTC

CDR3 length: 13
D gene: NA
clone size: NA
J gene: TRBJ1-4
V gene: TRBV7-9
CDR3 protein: CASRNPQRGELFF
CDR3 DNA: TGTGCCAGCAGAAATCCGCAACGCGGAGAACTGTTTTTT

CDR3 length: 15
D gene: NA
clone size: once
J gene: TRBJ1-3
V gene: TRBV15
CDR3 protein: CATSRTTGSGNTIYF
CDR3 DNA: TGTGCCACCAGCAGGACCACAGGGTCTGGAAACACCATATATTTT

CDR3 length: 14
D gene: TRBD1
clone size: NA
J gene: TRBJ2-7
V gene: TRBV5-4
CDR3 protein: CASSEDRGIGEQYF
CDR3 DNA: TGTGCCAGCAGCGAGGACAGGGGGATCGGCGAGCAGTACTTC

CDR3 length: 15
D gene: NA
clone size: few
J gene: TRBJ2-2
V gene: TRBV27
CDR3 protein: CASTFGTPDTGELFF
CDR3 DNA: TGTGCCAGCACCTTCGGGACTCCGGACACCGGGGAGCTGTTTTTT

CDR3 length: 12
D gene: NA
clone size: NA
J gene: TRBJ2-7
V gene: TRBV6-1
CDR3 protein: CASSYGAGEQYF
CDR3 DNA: TGTGCCAGCAGTTATGGGGCCGGGGAGCAGTACTTC

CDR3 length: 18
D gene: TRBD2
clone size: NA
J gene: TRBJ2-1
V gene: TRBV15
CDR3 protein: CATSRLPVLAGGDNEQFF
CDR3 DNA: TGTGCCACCAGCAGACTACCAGTACTAGCGGGAGGTGACAATGAGCAGTTCTTC

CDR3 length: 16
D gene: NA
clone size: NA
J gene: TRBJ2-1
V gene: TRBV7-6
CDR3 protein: CASSLGMDRPHDEQFF
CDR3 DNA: TGTGCCAGCAGCTTAGGGATGGATCGGCCTCACGATGAGCAGTTCTTC

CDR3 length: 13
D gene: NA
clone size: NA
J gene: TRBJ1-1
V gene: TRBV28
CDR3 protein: CASSSPTSIEAFF
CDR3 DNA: TGTGCCAGCAGTTCCCCGACATCCATTGAAGCTTTCTTT

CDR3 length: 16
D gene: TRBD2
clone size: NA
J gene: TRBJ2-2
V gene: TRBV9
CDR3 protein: CASSVEGGRAVGELFF
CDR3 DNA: TGTGCCAGCAGCGTAGAGGGCGGGAGGGCGGTCGGGGAGCTGTTTTTT

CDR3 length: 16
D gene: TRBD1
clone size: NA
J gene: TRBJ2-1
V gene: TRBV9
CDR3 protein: CASSGWTGGAGNEQFF
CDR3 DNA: TGTGCCAGCAGCGGGTGGACAGGGGGCGCTGGGAATGAGCAGTTCTTC

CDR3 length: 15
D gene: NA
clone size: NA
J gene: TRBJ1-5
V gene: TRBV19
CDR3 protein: CASSMGGLGHQPQHF
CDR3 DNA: TGTGCCAGTAGTATGGGAGGCCTTGGTCATCAGCCCCAGCATTTT

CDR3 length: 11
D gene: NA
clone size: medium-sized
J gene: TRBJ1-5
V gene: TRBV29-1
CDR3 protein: CSVPTGQPQHF
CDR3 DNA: TGCAGCGTTCCCACAGGCCAGCCCCAGCATTTT

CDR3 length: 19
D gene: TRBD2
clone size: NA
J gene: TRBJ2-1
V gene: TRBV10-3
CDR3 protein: CAISESGLAGVFSGNEQFF
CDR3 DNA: TGTGCCATCAGTGAGTCCGGACTAGCGGGAGTATTTTCTGGGAATGAGCAGTTCTTC

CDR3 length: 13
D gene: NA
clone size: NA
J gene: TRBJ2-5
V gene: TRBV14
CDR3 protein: CASSPARVGTQYF
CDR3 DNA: TGTGCCAGCAGCCCAGCCCGGGTGGGGACCCAGTACTTC